This entry lists 5 T cell receptor beta chains sequenced from one sample in a study of blood T cell repertoires in COVID-19. Repertoires were generated with immunoSEQ multiplex PCR, while TCRdb's copy carries only in-frame clones and drops some. Among hundreds of thousands of clones listed, nearly 90% were seen once. The material sequenced was peripheral blood. These receptors were taken from a man aged 18-30 years with COVID-19, enrolled during active disease.

The chain uses TRBV5-1 and TRBJ2-1; 9 nucleotides agree with TRBD2. The CDR3 consists of 14 residues. Germline loops: CDR1 SGHRS, CDR2 YFSETQ. The junction had 8 bases not matched to a gene; V was cut back by 5 bases and J by 8 bases. The DNA of the CDR3 is TGCGCCAGCAGGGTGGGACTAGCCTTCGATGAGCAGTTCTTC. Its translation is CASRVGLAFDEQFF.

V is TRBV7-9 and J is TRBJ2-1; 12 positions agree with TRBD2. The CDR3 runs to 15 residues. Germline CDR1 and CDR2: SEHNR and FQNEAQ (reference sequence). V dropped 4 bases and J dropped 6; count of bases not matched to a gene: 4. This CDR3 is CASSSRTSGVNEQFF. The CDR3 coding sequence is TGTGCCAGCAGCTCTCGGACTAGCGGGGTCAATGAGCAGTTCTTC.

J is TRBJ2-1 and V is TRBV7-9, with TRBD2 matching 9 bases. The trim removed 1 base at V and 4 bases at J, leaving 11 bases unmatched. The germline V gene encodes CDR1 SEHNR and CDR2 FQNEAQ (reference sequence). The CDR3 consists of 18 residues. This CDR3 is CASSLVGGGVHIYNEQFF. The DNA of the CDR3 is TGTGCCAGCAGCTTAGTTGGCGGGGGGGTTCATATATACAATGAGCAGTTCTTC. The whole variable domain, filled in from reference TRBV7-9 and TRBJ2-1, reads DTGVSQNPRHKITKRGQNVTFRCDPISEHNRLYWYRQTLGQGPEFLTYFQNEAQLEKSRLLSDRFSAERPKGSFSTLEIQRTEQGDSAMYLCASSLVGGGVHIYNEQFFGPGTRLTVL.

CDR3 protein: CASSLGGMSGNTIYF. CDR3 coding DNA: TGTGCCAGCAGCCTCGGGGGGATGTCTGGAAACACCATATATTTT. The chain links TRBV3-1 (or the pseudogene TRBV3-2) to TRBJ1-3; D is perhaps TRBD1 (5 bases). From germline, CDR1 is LGHDT and CDR2 YNNKEL (reference sequence). V dropped 4 bases and J dropped 1 base, with 11 bases sitting between them. The CDR3 runs 15 residues.

The chain carries TRBV5-4 and TRBJ2-5; 11 nucleotides match TRBD2. The CDR3 has 18 amino acids. V was pared by 1 base and J by 1 base, with 9 bases of the junction left unmatched. Looked up from germline, CDR1 is SGHNT and CDR2 is YYREEE (reference sequence). CDR3 protein: CASSLLASGGIPQETQYF. The CDR3 nucleotides are TGTGCCAGCAGCTTGCTCGCTAGCGGGGGGATACCCCAAGAGACCCAGTACTTC.